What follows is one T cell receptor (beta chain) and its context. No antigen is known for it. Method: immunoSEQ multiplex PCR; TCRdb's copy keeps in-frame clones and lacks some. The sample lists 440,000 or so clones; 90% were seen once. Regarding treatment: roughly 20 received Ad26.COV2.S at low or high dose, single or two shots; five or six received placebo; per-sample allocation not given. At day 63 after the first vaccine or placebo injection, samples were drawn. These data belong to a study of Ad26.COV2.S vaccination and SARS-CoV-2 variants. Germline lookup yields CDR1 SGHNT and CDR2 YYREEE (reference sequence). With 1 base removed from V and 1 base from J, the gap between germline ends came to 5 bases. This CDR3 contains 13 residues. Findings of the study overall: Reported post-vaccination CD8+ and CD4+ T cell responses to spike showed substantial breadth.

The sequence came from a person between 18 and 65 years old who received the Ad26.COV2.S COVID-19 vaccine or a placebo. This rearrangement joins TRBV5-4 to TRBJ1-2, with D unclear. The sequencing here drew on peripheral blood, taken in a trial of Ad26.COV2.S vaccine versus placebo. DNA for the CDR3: TGTGCCAGCAGCTTGACCGATAACTATGGCTACACCTTC. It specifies CASSLTDNYGYTF. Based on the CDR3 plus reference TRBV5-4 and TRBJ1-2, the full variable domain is ETGVTQSPTHLIKTRGQQVTLRCSSQSGHNTVSWYQQALGQGPQFIFQYYREEENGRGNFPPRFSGLQFPNYSSELNVNALELDDSALYLCASSLTDNYGYTFGSGTRLTVV.